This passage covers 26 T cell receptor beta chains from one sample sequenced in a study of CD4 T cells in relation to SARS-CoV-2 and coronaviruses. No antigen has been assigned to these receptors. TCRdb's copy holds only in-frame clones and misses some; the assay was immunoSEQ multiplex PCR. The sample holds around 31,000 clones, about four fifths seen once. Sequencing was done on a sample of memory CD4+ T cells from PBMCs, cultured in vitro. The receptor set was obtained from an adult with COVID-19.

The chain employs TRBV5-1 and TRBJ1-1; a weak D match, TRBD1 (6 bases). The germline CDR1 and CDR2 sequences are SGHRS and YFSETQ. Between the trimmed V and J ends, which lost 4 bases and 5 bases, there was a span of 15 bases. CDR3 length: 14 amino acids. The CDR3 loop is CASSPPGARTEAFF. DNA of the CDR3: TGCGCCAGCAGCCCCCCAGGGGCGAGGACTGAAGCTTTCTTT.

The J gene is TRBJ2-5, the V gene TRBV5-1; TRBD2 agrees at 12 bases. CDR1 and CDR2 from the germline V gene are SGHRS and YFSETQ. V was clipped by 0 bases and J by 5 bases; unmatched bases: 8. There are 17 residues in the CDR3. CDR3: CASSLAASGGARETQYF. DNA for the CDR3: TGCGCCAGCAGCTTGGCGGCTAGCGGGGGGGCGAGGGAGACCCAGTACTTC.

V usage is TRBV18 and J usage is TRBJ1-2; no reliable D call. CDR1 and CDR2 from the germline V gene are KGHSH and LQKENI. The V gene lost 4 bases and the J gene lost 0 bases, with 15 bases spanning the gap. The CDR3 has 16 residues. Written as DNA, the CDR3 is TGTGCCAGCTCACAGGGAGTAGTGGGAGCTAACTATGGCTACACCTTC. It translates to CASSQGVVGANYGYTF.

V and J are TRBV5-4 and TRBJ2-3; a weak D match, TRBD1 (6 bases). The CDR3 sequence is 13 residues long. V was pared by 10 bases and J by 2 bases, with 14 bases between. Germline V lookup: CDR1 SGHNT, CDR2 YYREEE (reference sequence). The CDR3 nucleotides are TGTGCCGGCCGCCGGGACAACACAGATACGCAGTATTTT. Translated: CAGRRDNTDTQYF.

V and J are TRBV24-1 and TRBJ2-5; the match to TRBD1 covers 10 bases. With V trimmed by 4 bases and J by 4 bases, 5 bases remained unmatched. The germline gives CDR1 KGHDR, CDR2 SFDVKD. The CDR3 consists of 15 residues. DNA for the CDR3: TGTGCCACCAGTGACAGGACAGGGGGGGGAGAGACCCAGTACTTC. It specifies CATSDRTGGGETQYF.

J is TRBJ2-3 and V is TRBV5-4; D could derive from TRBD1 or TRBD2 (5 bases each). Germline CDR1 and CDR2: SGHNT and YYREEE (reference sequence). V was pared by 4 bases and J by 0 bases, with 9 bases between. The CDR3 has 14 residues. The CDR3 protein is CASSHRDSTDTQYF. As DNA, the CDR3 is TGTGCCAGCAGCCATCGGGACAGCACAGATACGCAGTATTTT.

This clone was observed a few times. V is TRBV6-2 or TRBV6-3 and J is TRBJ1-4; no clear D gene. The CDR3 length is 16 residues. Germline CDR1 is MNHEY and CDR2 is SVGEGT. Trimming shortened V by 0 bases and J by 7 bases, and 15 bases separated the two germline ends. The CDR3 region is CASSYSRAGYGEKLFF. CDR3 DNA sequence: TGTGCCAGCAGTTACTCAAGGGCCGGCTATGGTGAAAAACTGTTTTTT.

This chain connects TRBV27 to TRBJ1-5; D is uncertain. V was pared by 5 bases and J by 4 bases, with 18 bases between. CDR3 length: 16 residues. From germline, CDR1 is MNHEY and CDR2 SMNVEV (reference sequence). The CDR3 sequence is CASSPWTGRGNQPQHF. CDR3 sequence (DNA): TGTGCCAGCAGTCCCTGGACGGGTCGAGGGAATCAGCCCCAGCATTTT.

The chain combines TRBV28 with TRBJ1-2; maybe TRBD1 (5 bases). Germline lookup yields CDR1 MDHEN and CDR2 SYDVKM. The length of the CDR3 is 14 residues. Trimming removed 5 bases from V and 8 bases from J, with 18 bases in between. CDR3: CASSLFWDPGGYTF. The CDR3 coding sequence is TGTGCCAGCAGTCTATTTTGGGACCCGGGGGGCTACACCTTC.

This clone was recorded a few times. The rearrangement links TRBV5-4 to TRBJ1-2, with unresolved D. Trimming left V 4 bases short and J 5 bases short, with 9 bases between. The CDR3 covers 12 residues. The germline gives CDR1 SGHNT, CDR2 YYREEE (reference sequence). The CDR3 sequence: CASSPGGYGYTF. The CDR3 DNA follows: TGTGCCAGCAGCCCTGGTGGATATGGCTACACCTTC.

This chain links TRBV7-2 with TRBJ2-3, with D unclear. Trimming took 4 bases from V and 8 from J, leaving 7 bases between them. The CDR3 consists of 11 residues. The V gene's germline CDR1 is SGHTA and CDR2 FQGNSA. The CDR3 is CASSSTPTQYF. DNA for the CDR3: TGTGCCAGCAGCTCGACGCCTACGCAGTATTTT.

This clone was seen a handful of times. CDR3 amino acids: CSVVASNTEAFF. The CDR3 DNA sequence: TGCAGCGTTGTCGCCTCTAACACTGAAGCTTTCTTT. This chain connects TRBV29-1 to TRBJ1-1; the D is unclear. Germline-derived CDR1 and CDR2 are SQVTM and ANQGSEA. This CDR3 contains 12 residues. The ends were cut back, 4 bases at V and 2 bases at J, with 8 bases in the middle.

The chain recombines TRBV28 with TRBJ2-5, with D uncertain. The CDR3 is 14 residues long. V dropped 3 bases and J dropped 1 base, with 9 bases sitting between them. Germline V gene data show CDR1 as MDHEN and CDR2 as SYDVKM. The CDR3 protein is CASSFLGSQETQYF. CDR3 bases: TGTGCCAGCAGTTTTTTGGGGTCCCAAGAGACCCAGTACTTC. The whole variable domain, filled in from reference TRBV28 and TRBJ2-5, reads DVKVTQSSRYLVKRTGEKVFLECVQDMDHENMFWYRQDPGLGLRLIYFSYDVKMKEKGDIPEGYSVSREKKERFSLILESASTNQTSMYLCASSFLGSQETQYFGPGTRLLVL.

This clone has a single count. The CDR3: CASSGSSTDTQYF. DNA for the CDR3: TGCGCCAGTTCAGGGTCGAGCACAGATACGCAGTATTTT. This chain connects TRBV5-1 to TRBJ2-3; maybe TRBD1 (5 bases). Germline lookup yields CDR1 SGHRS and CDR2 YFSETQ. The CDR3 spans 13 residues. V gave up 8 bases and J gave up 0 bases, with 10 bases separating them.

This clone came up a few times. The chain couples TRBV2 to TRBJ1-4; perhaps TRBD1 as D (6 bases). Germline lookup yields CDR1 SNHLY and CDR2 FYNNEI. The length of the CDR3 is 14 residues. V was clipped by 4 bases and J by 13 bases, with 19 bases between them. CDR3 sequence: CASSAVLGTTGLFF. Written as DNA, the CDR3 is TGTGCCAGCAGTGCCGTTCTCGGGACAACTGGACTGTTTTTT.

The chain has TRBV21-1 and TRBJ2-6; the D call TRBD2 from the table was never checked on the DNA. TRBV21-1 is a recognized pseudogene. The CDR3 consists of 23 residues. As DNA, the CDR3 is TGTGCCAGCAGCAAAGGTAAAGGTGGCCCTACAAATCTGGGGGGAACCGGGGCCAACGTCCTGACTTTC. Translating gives CASSKGKGGPTNLGGTGANVLTF.

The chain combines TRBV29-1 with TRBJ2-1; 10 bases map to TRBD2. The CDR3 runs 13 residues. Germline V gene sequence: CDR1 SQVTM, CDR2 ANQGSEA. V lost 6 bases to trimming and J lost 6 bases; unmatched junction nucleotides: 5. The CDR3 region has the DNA TGCAGCGTAAGCGGGAGGGCGGGCAATGAGCAGTTCTTC. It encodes CSVSGRAGNEQFF.

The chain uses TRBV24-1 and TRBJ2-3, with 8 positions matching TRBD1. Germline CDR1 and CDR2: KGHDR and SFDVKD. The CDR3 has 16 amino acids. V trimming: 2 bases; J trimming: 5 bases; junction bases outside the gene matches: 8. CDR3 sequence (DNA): TGTGCCACCAGTGATTCCCCAGGGGGCTGGGGAGATACGCAGTATTTT. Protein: CATSDSPGGWGDTQYF.

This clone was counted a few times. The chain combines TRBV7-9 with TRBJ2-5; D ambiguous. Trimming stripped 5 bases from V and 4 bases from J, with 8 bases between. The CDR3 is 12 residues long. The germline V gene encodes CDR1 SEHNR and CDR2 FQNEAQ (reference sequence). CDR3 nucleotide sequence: TGTGCCAGCAGCCAAGAAGGAGAGACCCAGTACTTC. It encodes CASSQEGETQYF.

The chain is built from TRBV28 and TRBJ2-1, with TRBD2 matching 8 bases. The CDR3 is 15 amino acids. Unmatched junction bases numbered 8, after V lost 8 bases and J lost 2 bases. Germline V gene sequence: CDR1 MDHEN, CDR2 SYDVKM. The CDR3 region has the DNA TGTGCCAGCTTTAGGCGGGAGGCTACCTACAATGAGCAGTTCTTC. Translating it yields CASFRREATYNEQFF.

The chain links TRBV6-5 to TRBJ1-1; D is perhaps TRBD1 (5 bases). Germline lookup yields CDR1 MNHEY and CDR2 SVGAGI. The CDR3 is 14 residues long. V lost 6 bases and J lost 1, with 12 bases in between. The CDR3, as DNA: TGTGCCAGCAGCCCACCGGGGGGGAACACTGAAGCTTTCTTT. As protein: CASSPPGGNTEAFF.

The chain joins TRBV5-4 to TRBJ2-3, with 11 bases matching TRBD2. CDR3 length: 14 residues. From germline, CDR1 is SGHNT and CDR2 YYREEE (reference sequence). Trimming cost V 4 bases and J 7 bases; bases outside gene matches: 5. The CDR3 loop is CASSKGTSGNTQYF. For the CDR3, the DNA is TGTGCCAGCAGCAAAGGGACTAGCGGAAATACGCAGTATTTT. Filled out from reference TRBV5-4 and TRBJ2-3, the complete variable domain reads ETGVTQSPTHLIKTRGQQVTLRCSSQSGHNTVSWYQQALGQGPQFIFQYYREEENGRGNFPPRFSGLQFPNYSSELNVNALELDDSALYLCASSKGTSGNTQYFGPGTRLTVL.

CDR3 region: CSASTLQELNTEAFF. In DNA form, the CDR3 reads TGCAGTGCTAGTACATTACAGGAATTAAACACTGAAGCTTTCTTT. This chain uses TRBV20-1 with TRBJ1-1, with D perhaps matching TRBD1 (5 bases). V shed 3 bases and J shed 2 bases, with 16 bases lying between them. The CDR3 spans 15 residues. The germline CDR1 and CDR2 sequences are DFQATT and SNEGSKA (reference sequence).

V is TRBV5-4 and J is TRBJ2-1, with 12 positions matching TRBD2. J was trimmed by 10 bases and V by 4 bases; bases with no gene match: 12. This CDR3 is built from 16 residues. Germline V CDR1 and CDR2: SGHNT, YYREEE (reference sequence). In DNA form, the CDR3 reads TGTGCCAGCAGCCGAGGGACTAGCGGGCCGCGATCCGAGCAGTTCTTC. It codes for CASSRGTSGPRSEQFF.

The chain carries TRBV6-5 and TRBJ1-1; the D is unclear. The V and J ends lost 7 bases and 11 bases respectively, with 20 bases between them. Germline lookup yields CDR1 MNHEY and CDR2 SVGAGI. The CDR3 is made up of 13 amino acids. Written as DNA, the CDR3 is TGTGCCAGCATCCTTCCCTTAAGAGCAGAGGCTTTCTTT. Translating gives CASILPLRAEAFF.

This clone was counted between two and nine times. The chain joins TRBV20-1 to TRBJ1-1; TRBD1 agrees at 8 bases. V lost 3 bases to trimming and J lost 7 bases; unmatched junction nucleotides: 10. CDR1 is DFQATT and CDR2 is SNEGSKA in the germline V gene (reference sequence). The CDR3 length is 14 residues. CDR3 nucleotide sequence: TGCAGTGCTAGTAATCCGGACAGGGACGGTGAAGCTTTCTTT. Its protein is CSASNPDRDGEAFF.